This T cell receptor (beta chain) was recovered during a study of T-cell memory formation after mild COVID-19. Trimming took 7 bases from V and 1 from J, leaving 11 bases between them. The CDR3 spans 12 residues. The germline V gene has CDR1 DFQATT and CDR2 SNEGSKA (reference sequence). This clonotype was detected only a few times. Its antigen is undetermined. Regarding the study as a whole: Memory from before infection featured some responding clones, which suggests cross-reactive memory joined.

TCRdb fed the 5' RACE reads into MiXCR, producing one record per CDR3 protein. The sample shows fewer than 350,000 distinct CDR3 sequences, less than 20% of them seen only once. The receptor was derived from a man between 18 and 29 years old who had mild COVID-19 (a few samples of this study predate the infection). Cell type and time point are not known. Input material: PBMCs or a T cell subset sorted from them (not recorded which). The gene calls are TRBV20-1 and TRBJ2-7; D may be TRBD2 (6 bases). In DNA, the CDR3 is TGCAGTGTCCGGGGGTCTTCCTACGAGCAGTACTTC. Encoded protein: CSVRGSSYEQYF.